This TCR beta chain was recovered during a study of cytomegalovirus exposure and HLA in healthy donors. V shed 5 bases and J 5 bases; nucleotides not matched to a gene: 12. Germline V gene sequence: CDR1 MNHEY, CDR2 SMNVEV (reference sequence). The CDR3 loop spans 16 amino acids. The PCR ran on 60 Vbeta and 13 Jbeta primers. Assay: immunoSEQ multiplex PCR; the TCRdb copy retains only in-frame clones and omits some. In the table there are some 200,000 clones, around 83% of which are singletons. This clone was observed many times. This sequence was found in a woman in her 40s in good health and CMV-seronegative. The rearrangement uses TRBV27 and TRBJ2-1; 7 nucleotides agree with TRBD2. The sequencing sample was made of PBMCs. The CDR3, as DNA: TGTGCCAGCAGTGCCCCCGGGACTACTTCCGACAATGAGCAGTTCTTC. The encoded protein is CASSAPGTTSDNEQFF.